This T cell receptor beta chain was retrieved from a study of shared clonotypes between healthy human individuals. Points from the study as a whole: Larger estimated richness was generally seen in naive subsets than in memory subsets. Rarefaction exposed incomplete sorted-subset sequencing despite large depth.

Trimming shortened V by 4 bases and J by 0 bases, and 10 bases separated the two germline ends. CDR1 and CDR2 (germline): MNHEY, SMNVEV (reference sequence). CDR3 length equals 15 residues. As regards this clone: Its antigen is still unknown.

Genomic DNA (from each subset) was split evenly across several immunoSEQ plates. Original processing notes: Quality scores were absent from the junction-only immunoSEQ sequences, so filtering differed. Sequencing used immunoSEQ multiplex PCR; TCRdb keeps in-frame clones, though not all of them. The D gene and trimming were derived from the DNA, and the V and J assignments and clone size from that table. The sample holds 1.5 million to 1.9 million clones, 98% seen once. Sequencing was performed on naive CD4+ T cells sorted from blood. As to subset: CD45RA+ positively selected. The TCR comes from a man aged 30 to 45 in good health. This chain joins TRBV27 and TRBJ1-5; unclear D gene. The CDR3: CASSSRPFSNQPQHF. CDR3 DNA: TGTGCCAGCAGTTCGCGGCCCTTTAGCAATCAGCCCCAGCATTTT.